These T cell receptor beta chains were read from a single sample in a study of shared T cell receptors in the human thymus. The assay was immunoSEQ multiplex PCR, and TCRdb's table has in-frame clones only and misses some. The sample contains some 700,000 clones, 80% to 90% of which appear only once. The same sample was also studied in work on human thymus T cells.

Sequenced: thymocytes. These receptors originate from a girl under three years old with a congenital heart defect. Both conserved end residues are part of each CDR3. D genes are given only for firm matches. Clone size appears in some rows only: once, few, many, or a class for an expanded clone.

clone_size cdr3_length j_call d_call v_call cdr3_aa cdr3_nt
few 14 TRBJ1-2 . TRBV9 CASSATSLRRGYTF TGTGCCAGCAGCGCGACTTCTTTACGGCGAGGCTACACCTTC
. 12 TRBJ2-1 . TRBV14 CASRRQSHEQFF TGTGCCAGCAGGAGACAATCACATGAGCAGTTCTTC
. 17 TRBJ1-2 TRBD1 TRBV14 CASSQDLGDRDSYGYTF TGTGCCAGCAGCCAAGATCTGGGAGACAGGGATTCCTATGGCTACACCTTC
. 19 TRBJ2-1 . TRBV7-3 CASSLKSGGTRLVYNEQFF TGTGCCAGCAGCTTAAAAAGTGGCGGGACCCGACTTGTATACAATGAGCAGTTCTTC
. 17 TRBJ1-4 . TRBV5-6 CASSLASTGLSNEKLFF TGTGCCAGCAGCTTGGCCAGCACAGGACTATCTAATGAAAAACTGTTTTTT
. 14 TRBJ2-7 TRBD2 TRBV10-3 CAISWTSGDYEQYF TGTGCCATCAGCTGGACTAGCGGGGACTACGAGCAGTACTTC
. 11 TRBJ1-2 TRBD1 TRBV20-1 CSASLGQALPF TGCAGTGCTAGTTTAGGACAGGCCCTACCCTTC
. 14 TRBJ1-1 TRBD1 TRBV5-6 CASSAGTGWTEAFF TGTGCCAGCAGCGCCGGGACAGGGTGGACTGAAGCTTTCTTT
. 16 TRBJ2-1 . TRBV14 CASSQGGGASYNEQFF TGTGCCAGCAGCCAAGGGGGCGGGGCGAGCTACAATGAGCAGTTCTTC
. 15 TRBJ1-1 . TRBV6-4 CASSDSGQGYTEAFF TGTGCCAGCAGTGACTCTGGGCAGGGATACACTGAAGCTTTCTTT
. 12 TRBJ2-7 . TRBV5-1 CASSWDTGEQYF TGCGCCAGCAGCTGGGACACGGGCGAGCAGTACTTC
. 17 TRBJ1-5 TRBD1 TRBV19 CASSIATGGTEDQPQHF TGTGCCAGTAGTATAGCGACAGGGGGAACTGAAGATCAGCCCCAGCATTTT
. 14 TRBJ1-2 TRBD1 TRBV5-5 CASSLVTGYYGYTF TGTGCCAGCAGCTTGGTGACAGGGTACTATGGCTACACCTTC
. 14 TRBJ2-5 TRBD1 TRBV5-1 CASSPPTGAETQYF TGCGCCAGCAGCCCCCCGACAGGGGCCGAGACCCAGTACTTC
. 14 TRBJ2-2 TRBD1 TRBV29-1 CSASTGGFSGELFF TGCAGCGCTTCGACAGGGGGCTTTTCTGGGGAGCTGTTTTTT
. 18 TRBJ1-2 . TRBV10-1 CASSEGLTTHQANYGYTF TGCGCCAGCAGTGAGGGTTTGACAACCCACCAGGCTAACTATGGCTACACCTTC
. 15 TRBJ1-2 . TRBV28 CASSPQGLGGYGYTF TGTGCCAGCAGCCCTCAGGGTTTAGGGGGTTATGGCTACACCTTC
few 17 TRBJ2-7 . TRBV28 CASSLLRQAKRTYEQYF TGTGCCAGCAGTTTACTTAGACAGGCTAAGCGGACCTACGAGCAGTACTTC
few 15 TRBJ2-4 . TRBV13 CASSSTGFSKNIQYF TGTGCCAGCAGCTCAACGGGGTTTTCCAAAAACATTCAGTACTTC
. 16 TRBJ2-3 . TRBV21-1 CASSRRGATCTDTQYF TGTGCCAGCAGCCGGCGGGGGGCGACGTGCACAGATACGCAGTATTTT
. 16 TRBJ2-5 TRBD2 TRBV4-3 CASSQEGNGGAETQYF TGCGCCAGCAGCCAAGAGGGAAACGGGGGGGCGGAGACCCAGTACTTC
. 20 TRBJ1-6 . TRBV4-1 CASSQVRSQGRSSYNSPLHF TGCGCCAGCAGCCAAGTACGTTCACAGGGAAGAAGTTCCTATAATTCACCCCTCCACTTT
. 16 TRBJ2-2 . TRBV7-2 CASSPTRASHTGELFF TGTGCCAGCAGCCCCACCAGGGCTTCTCACACCGGGGAGCTGTTTTTT